Shown below are 28 T cell receptor beta chains from a single sample sequenced in a study of OX40 agonist ivuxolimab in advanced cancers. Clones were read by immunoSEQ multiplex PCR, and TCRdb kept only the in-frame ones, dropping some. Of approximately 74,000 clones in the sample, about 90% are singletons; the top ten hold about 10%. The specimen was CD4+ or CD8+ T cells sorted from blood, collected in a trial of the OX40 agonist ivuxolimab. Receptors originate from an adult with an advanced solid tumor such as melanoma, head and neck, liver or kidney cancer.

CDR3 nucleotides: TGTGCCAGCAGTGACAGGGGCGGGGAAATTTACAATGAGCAGTTCTTC. Its translation is CASSDRGGEIYNEQFF. The rearrangement links TRBV2 to TRBJ2-1; tentatively, D is TRBD1 or TRBD2 (6 bases each). Trimming took off 3 bases at V and 4 bases at J, with 16 bases between the two ends. CDR1 is SNHLY and CDR2 is FYNNEI in the germline V gene. The CDR3 has 16 residues.

The V gene is TRBV5-1, the J gene TRBJ2-2; D possibly uses TRBD1 or TRBD2 (6 bases each). Germline V gene lookup returns CDR1 SGHRS and CDR2 YFSETQ. The CDR3 spans 18 residues. Deletions cut 0 bases from V and 0 bases from J, with 15 bases between. CDR3 loop: CASSLAPHGGTNTGELFF. In nucleotides, the CDR3 is TGCGCCAGCAGCTTGGCCCCCCACGGGGGCACGAACACCGGGGAGCTGTTTTTT.

The chain carries TRBV29-1 and TRBJ1-3; weak D call: TRBD1 (6 bases). Germline V gives CDR1 SQVTM, CDR2 ANQGSEA. The CDR3 runs 13 residues. DNA of the CDR3: TGCAGGGGGGGCCATCAGGGTGGAAACACCATATATTTT. Protein sequence: CRGGHQGGNTIYF. The variable domain in full, completed from reference TRBV29-1 and TRBJ1-3, reads SAVISQKPSRDICQRGTSLTIQCQVDSQVTMMFWYRQQPGQSLTLIATANQGSEATYESGFVIDKFPISRPNLTFSTLTVSNMSPEDSSIYLCRGGHQGGNTIYFGEGSWLTVV.

This clone was observed a single time. This chain uses TRBV11-3 with TRBJ2-1, with D possibly called TRBD1 or TRBD2 (5 bases each). The CDR3 extends over 12 amino acids. CDR1 SGHNT and CDR2 YENEEA come from the germline V gene. Trimming removed 8 bases at V and 6 bases at J, with 11 bases between. For the CDR3, the DNA is TGTGCCAGCTCCCCCGGGGCCAATGAGCAGTTCTTC. Its protein product is CASSPGANEQFF.

The chain has TRBV11-3 and TRBJ2-3, with TRBD2 identical over 10 bases. Trimming cost V 5 bases and J 4 bases; bases outside gene matches: 3. This CDR3 contains 14 residues. Germline V gene lookup returns CDR1 SGHNT and CDR2 YENEEA. The CDR3 loop is CASSGLAGADTQYF. Written as DNA, the CDR3 is TGTGCCAGCAGCGGCCTAGCGGGAGCAGATACGCAGTATTTT.

Here the CDR3 reads CASSRRGSEEQYF. For the CDR3, the DNA is TGTGCCAGCAGTCGAAGAGGGTCAGAAGAGCAGTACTTC. The V and J genes are TRBV5-4 and TRBJ2-7, with D possibly matching TRBD2 (5 bases). The CDR3 is made up of 13 amino acids. Germline values: CDR1 SGHNT, CDR2 YYREEE (reference sequence). V was pared by 5 bases and J by 7 bases, with 16 bases between.

The rearrangement uses TRBV12-2 and TRBJ2-7; the D call TRBD2 from the table was never checked on the DNA. TRBV12-2 is a known pseudogene. This CDR3 contains 14 residues. CDR3 in amino acids: CASRLRPAGHEQYF. DNA of the CDR3: TGTGCAAGTCGCTTGCGACCAGCGGGACACGAGCAGTACTTC.

This chain connects TRBV25-1 to TRBJ1-5, with a possible D match to TRBD1 (6 bases). The CDR3 consists of 13 residues. The germline V gene has CDR1 MGHDK and CDR2 SYGVNS. V was clipped by 6 bases and J by 13 bases, with 19 bases between them. This chain's CDR3 is CASRGQGQSGQHF. The CDR3 DNA reads as TGTGCCAGCAGGGGCCAGGGGCAATCCGGTCAGCATTTT.

The chain links TRBV5-1 to TRBJ2-1, with TRBD2 matching 7 bases. CDR1 is SGHRS and CDR2 is YFSETQ in the germline V gene. J gave up 4 bases and V 0 bases, and 7 bases lay outside the gene matches. CDR3 length: 16 amino acids. In nucleotides, the CDR3 is TGCGCCAGCAGCTTGGTGTCGGGTAGCGGGTACAATGAGCAGTTCTTC. Translated: CASSLVSGSGYNEQFF.

This chain joins TRBV5-1 and TRBJ2-1; 11 nucleotides align to TRBD2. V lost 3 bases and J lost 8; bases outside the gene matches: 7. The CDR3 spans 15 residues. Germline V gives CDR1 SGHRS, CDR2 YFSETQ. The CDR3 reads CASSSLAGGPDEQFF. The CDR3, as DNA: TGCGCCAGCAGCTCCTTAGCGGGAGGGCCTGATGAGCAGTTCTTC.

The V call is TRBV5-4, the J call TRBJ2-3; 13 bases map to TRBD2. This CDR3 region has 18 residues. The ends lost 4 bases at V and 4 bases at J; junction bases unmatched: 12. The germline CDR1 and CDR2 sequences are SGHNT and YYREEE (reference sequence). The CDR3 DNA sequence: TGTGCCAGCAGCCTGAGGACTAGCGGGAGTCCGGGCGCAGATACGCAGTATTTT. It yields the protein CASSLRTSGSPGADTQYF.

This clone has just a few counts. This chain connects TRBV11-2 to TRBJ1-2, with 7 positions matching TRBD1. V trimming: 5 bases; J trimming: 4 bases; junction bases outside the gene matches: 4. Germline CDR1 and CDR2: SGHAT and FQNNGV. The CDR3 sequence is 13 residues long. The CDR3 reads CASSQQGPYGYTF. CDR3 in DNA: TGTGCCAGCAGCCAACAGGGGCCCTATGGCTACACCTTC.

The V gene is TRBV6-5, the J gene TRBJ2-7; D may be TRBD1 (5 bases). The germline V gene has CDR1 MNHEY and CDR2 SVGAGI. V was cut by 5 bases and J by 3 bases, with 11 bases left in between. The CDR3 covers 13 residues. CDR3 in DNA: TGTGCCAGCAGTAAGGACAAACGCTACGAGCAGTACTTC. It translates to CASSKDKRYEQYF.

The rearrangement joins TRBV11-3 to TRBJ1-2, with D perhaps TRBD1 (6 bases). The germline V gene has CDR1 SGHNT and CDR2 YENEEA. This CDR3 spans 14 amino acids. Trimming cost V 1 base and J 8 bases, with 14 bases left between them. As DNA, the CDR3 is TGTGCCAGCAGCTTAGCAACAGGGAGTGGAGGCTACACCTTC. The encoded protein is CASSLATGSGGYTF. Full variable domain (missing parts from reference TRBV11-3 and TRBJ1-2): EAGVVQSPRYKIIEKKQPVAFWCNPISGHNTLYWYLQNLGQGPELLIRYENEEAVDDSQLPKDRFSAERLKGVDSTLKIQPAELGDSAVYLCASSLATGSGGYTFGSGTRLTVV.

The V gene is TRBV9, the J gene TRBJ2-7; perhaps TRBD2 as D (5 bases). This CDR3 is 15 amino acids long. Between the trimmed V and J ends, which lost 4 bases and 5 bases, there was a span of 19 bases. In germline, CDR1 is SGDLS, CDR2 YYNGEE. The CDR3 DNA reads TGTGCCAGCAGCCCTACTATCTTCACTAGGGACGAGCAGTACTTC. Protein sequence: CASSPTIFTRDEQYF.

The V and J genes are TRBV4-3 and TRBJ2-7; D is possibly TRBD2 (5 bases). Germline V gene lookup returns CDR1 LGHNA and CDR2 YSLEER. V was trimmed by 4 bases and J by 3 bases, leaving 16 bases between them. The CDR3 has 15 residues. For the CDR3, the DNA is TGCGCCAGCAGCCGATCAACAGAGGGCTTCTACGAGCAGTACTTC. This sequence encodes CASSRSTEGFYEQYF.

This rearrangement joins TRBV18 to TRBJ2-3, with unresolved D. The CDR3 consists of 14 residues. Germline V gene sequence: CDR1 KGHSH, CDR2 LQKENI. V lost 3 bases to trimming and J lost 0 bases, with 7 bases between them. The CDR3 region has the DNA TGTGCCAGCTCACCGGAAGGGAGCACAGATACGCAGTATTTT. Its protein product is CASSPEGSTDTQYF.

The chain joins TRBV5-1 to TRBJ2-4, with 10 bases matching TRBD2. The CDR3 loop spans 13 amino acids. Germline lookup yields CDR1 SGHRS and CDR2 YFSETQ. The trim removed 4 bases at V and 12 bases at J, leaving 7 bases unmatched. The CDR3 spells CASSTSPSGSQYF. The CDR3 coding sequence is TGCGCCAGCAGCACCTCCCCTAGCGGGAGTCAGTACTTC.

This chain links TRBV28 with TRBJ1-4; 12 bases are a match to TRBD1. This CDR3 is 18 amino acids long. V lost 2 bases, J lost 6 bases, and 10 bases stayed unmatched. CDR1 is MDHEN, CDR2 SYDVKM, per germline. The CDR3 bases are TGTGCCAGCAGTTTAGTTTTAGGGACAGGGGGCGCGGATGAAAAACTGTTTTTT. Encoded protein: CASSLVLGTGGADEKLFF.

This clone has only one observation. CDR3 in DNA: TGTGCCAGCAGCTTCGGGGGAGAAGAGACCCAGTACTTC. Protein: CASSFGGEETQYF. This chain connects TRBV7-9 to TRBJ2-5, with a tentative D call TRBD2 (6 bases). Germline CDR1 is SEHNR and CDR2 is FQNEAQ (reference sequence). This CDR3 comprises 13 residues. Trimming stripped 3 bases from V and 3 bases from J, with 8 bases between.

This clone was seen once. This chain connects TRBV7-3 to TRBJ2-3, with D perhaps matching TRBD1 or TRBD2 (5 bases each). Trimming removed 7 bases at V and 3 bases at J, with 14 bases between. CDR3 length: 14 residues. Germline V CDR1 and CDR2: SGHTA, FQGTGA. The CDR3 sequence: CASTPGSGTDTQYF. CDR3 bases: TGTGCCAGCACCCCAGGGAGCGGAACAGATACGCAGTATTTT.

V usage is TRBV6-1 and J usage is TRBJ2-3, with 9 bases matching TRBD1. Trimming at V came to 5 bases and at J to 4 bases, leaving 7 bases not matched to a gene. The CDR3 extends over 15 amino acids. Per germline, CDR1 MNHNS and CDR2 SASEGT. CDR3 loop: CASSKQGASADTQYF. The DNA for the CDR3 is TGTGCCAGCAGTAAACAGGGGGCTTCTGCAGATACGCAGTATTTT.

This chain links TRBV7-3 with TRBJ2-1, with 8 bases lining up with TRBD2. V lost 4 bases and J lost 3; bases outside the gene matches: 5. Germline loops: CDR1 SGHTA, CDR2 FQGTGA. The CDR3 length is 15 residues. In nucleotides, the CDR3 is TGTGCCAGCAGCTCTTTAGCGGGAATCTACAATGAGCAGTTCTTC. Its translation is CASSSLAGIYNEQFF.

V usage is TRBV28 and J usage is TRBJ1-1; D remains unclear. CDR3 size: 14 residues. Germline CDR1 reads MDHEN; CDR2 reads SYDVKM. The V end lost 2 bases, the J end lost 8 bases, and 15 bases lay between the germline ends. The CDR3 here is CASSLPSPPGEAFF. The CDR3 DNA reads TGTGCCAGCAGTTTACCCAGTCCTCCGGGGGAAGCTTTCTTT.

V gene TRBV6-1 combines with J gene TRBJ1-3; D is ambiguous. V lost 5 bases and J lost 2, with 10 bases in between. This CDR3 contains 14 residues. Germline V gives CDR1 MNHNS, CDR2 SASEGT. CDR3 nucleotides: TGTGCCAGCAGTTCGGGAAGTGCTGGAAACACCATATATTTT. Amino acids: CASSSGSAGNTIYF.

The chain carries TRBV13 and TRBJ2-1, with D unclear. CDR3 length equals 14 residues. V lost 5 bases and J 5 bases, leaving 13 bases between the germline ends. CDR1 and CDR2 (germline): PRHDT, FYEKMQ (reference sequence). For the CDR3, the DNA is TGTGCCAGCAGCCACCCCCTGGGGAACAATGAGCAGTTCTTC. Translated, it gives CASSHPLGNNEQFF.

This clone appeared a few times. The chain has TRBV5-1 and TRBJ2-3; TRBD2 matches 9 bases. The V gene's germline CDR1 is SGHRS and CDR2 YFSETQ. Losses at the gene ends were 0 bases for V and 5 bases for J; bases not matched to a gene: 7. The CDR3 runs 16 residues. CDR3 protein: CASSLVAGGPIDTQYF. The DNA for the CDR3 is TGCGCCAGCAGCTTGGTTGCGGGAGGGCCTATAGATACGCAGTATTTT.

This chain connects TRBV5-1 to TRBJ2-3; tentatively, D is TRBD1 or TRBD2 (5 bases each). Germline CDR1 reads SGHRS; CDR2 reads YFSETQ. CDR3 size: 14 residues. With 4 bases removed from V and 5 bases from J, the gap between germline ends came to 14 bases. The CDR3 DNA sequence: TGCGCCAGCAGCCCCCGGGACGGTGGAGATACGCAGTATTTT. Encoded protein: CASSPRDGGDTQYF.